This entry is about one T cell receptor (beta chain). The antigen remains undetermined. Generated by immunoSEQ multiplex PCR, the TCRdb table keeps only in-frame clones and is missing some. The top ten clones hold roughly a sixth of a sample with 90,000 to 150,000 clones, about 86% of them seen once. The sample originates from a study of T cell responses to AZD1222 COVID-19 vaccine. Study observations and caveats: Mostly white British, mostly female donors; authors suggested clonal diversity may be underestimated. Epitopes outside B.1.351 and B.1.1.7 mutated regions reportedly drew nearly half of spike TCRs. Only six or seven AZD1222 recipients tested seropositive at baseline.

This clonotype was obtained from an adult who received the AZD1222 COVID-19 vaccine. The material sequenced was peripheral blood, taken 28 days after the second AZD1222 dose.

The CDR3 reads CASSLANPGALYGYTF. CDR3 nucleotides: TGTGCCAGCAGCTTAGCGAACCCCGGGGCCCTCTATGGCTACACCTTC. The chain is built from TRBV7-8 and TRBJ1-2, with TRBD1 as a possible D gene (5 bases). Germline V gives CDR1 SGHVS, CDR2 FQNEAQ. V lost 0 bases, J lost 4 bases, and 15 bases lay in between. This CDR3 region has 16 residues.